The 24 T cell receptor beta chains below all came from one sample that was sequenced in a study of blood T cell repertoires in COVID-19. Using immunoSEQ multiplex PCR, the repertoire was profiled, and TCRdb retains in-frame clones only, with some absent. In the table there are about 300,000 clones, about 88% of which are singletons. Sequences were obtained from peripheral blood. The receptor source for this set is a human donor with COVID-19, enrolled during active disease. The donor label of this sample is uncertain.

This chain joins TRBV19 and TRBJ1-5; D not resolved. CDR3 length: 16 residues. The V end lost 3 bases, the J end lost 5 bases, and 17 bases lay between the germline ends. The germline gives CDR1 LNHDA, CDR2 SQIVND (reference sequence). In nucleotides, the CDR3 is TGTGCCAGTAGTATCCACATTCACCGGAGCGATCAGCCCCAGCATTTT. It yields the protein CASSIHIHRSDQPQHF.

The chain joins TRBV25-1 to TRBJ2-1; 9 nucleotides match TRBD2. The J segment lost 7 bases and the V segment lost 3 bases, leaving 10 bases of the junction unmatched. The length of the CDR3 is 16 residues. Germline values: CDR1 MGHDK, CDR2 SYGVNS. CDR3 sequence reads: CASSEGLAYTKNEQFF. Written as DNA, the CDR3 is TGTGCCAGCAGTGAGGGACTAGCCTATACCAAAAATGAGCAGTTCTTC.

This clone was recorded a few times. J is TRBJ2-5 and V is TRBV7-8; 13 bases are shared with TRBD2. CDR1 and CDR2 from the germline V gene are SGHVS and FQNEAQ. The CDR3 contains 15 residues. The V and J ends lost 4 bases and 5 bases, in that order; junction bases with no gene match: 4. The CDR3 nucleotides are TGTGCCAGCAGCTCCGGGACTAGCGGGATCGAGACCCAGTACTTC. Translation gives CASSSGTSGIETQYF.

V is TRBV7-9 and J is TRBJ2-1; 11 positions match TRBD2. V trimming: 5 bases; J trimming: 6 bases; junction bases outside the gene matches: 12. This CDR3 has 17 amino acids. The germline V gene has CDR1 SEHNR and CDR2 FQNEAQ (reference sequence). CDR3 amino acids: CASSRHMGTSGANEQFF. In nucleotides, the CDR3 is TGTGCCAGCAGCCGACACATGGGGACTAGCGGAGCCAATGAGCAGTTCTTC.

This clone has only one observation. This rearrangement joins TRBV19 to TRBJ2-1; 8 bases match TRBD2. CDR3 length: 15 amino acids. J gave up 6 bases and V 4 bases, and 8 bases lay outside the gene matches. Germline V lookup: CDR1 LNHDA, CDR2 SQIVND (reference sequence). DNA for the CDR3: TGTGCCAGTAGTACCGCCCGCGGGAGGTTCAATGAGCAGTTCTTC. Translation: CASSTARGRFNEQFF. The whole variable domain, remainder taken from reference TRBV19 and TRBJ2-1, is DGGITQSPKYLFRKEGQNVTLSCEQNLNHDAMYWYRQDPGQGLRLIYYSQIVNDFQKGDIAEGYSVSREKKESFPLTVTSAQKNPTAFYLCASSTARGRFNEQFFGPGTRLTVL.

The V gene is TRBV11-2, the J gene TRBJ2-1, with D perhaps TRBD2 (7 bases). This CDR3 has 14 amino acids. Trimming shortened V by 2 bases and J by 5 bases, and 10 bases separated the two germline ends. Germline CDR1 is SGHAT and CDR2 is FQNNGV. The chain's CDR3 is CASSLWGGNNEQFF. The CDR3 DNA is TGTGCCAGCAGCTTATGGGGGGGCAACAATGAGCAGTTCTTC.

This chain joins TRBV2 and TRBJ1-4, with 11 bases identical to TRBD1. The V segment lost 6 bases and the J segment 7 bases; nucleotides outside the gene matches: 7. The CDR3 is made up of 15 amino acids. The germline gives CDR1 SNHLY, CDR2 FYNNEI. As DNA, the CDR3 is TGTGCCAGCAGGTTAACGGGACAGGGGGGTGAAAAACTGTTTTTT. It codes for CASRLTGQGGEKLFF.

The CDR3 sequence is CATSHSGGFTGELFF. The CDR3 DNA reads TGTGCCACCAGTCACTCGGGGGGGTTCACCGGGGAGCTGTTTTTT. The rearrangement uses TRBV24-1 and TRBJ2-2; 8 positions match TRBD2. J was trimmed by 4 bases and V by 6 bases; bases with no gene match: 6. The CDR3 has 15 amino acids. Germline CDR1 is KGHDR and CDR2 is SFDVKD.

As for this clone: Other DNA sequences in this specimen translate into the identical CDR3. This chain links TRBV9 with TRBJ1-1; D is uncertain. Germline-derived CDR1 and CDR2 are SGDLS and YYNGEE. The CDR3 totals 13 residues. V lost 0 bases and J lost 0, with 3 bases in between. CDR3 sequence reads: CASSVAVNTEAFF. CDR3 nucleotides: TGTGCCAGCAGCGTAGCCGTGAACACTGAAGCTTTCTTT.

The chain carries TRBV19 and TRBJ1-1; D unclear. Deletions cut 5 bases from V and 1 base from J, with 8 bases between. The germline V gene encodes CDR1 LNHDA and CDR2 SQIVND (reference sequence). The CDR3 has 13 amino acids. CDR3 sequence (DNA): TGTGCCAGTAGTTACACAGCGAACACTGAAGCTTTCTTT. Translating gives CASSYTANTEAFF.

The chain uses TRBV4-1 and TRBJ2-5; weak D call: TRBD1 (5 bases). This CDR3 has 14 residues. V lost 1 base to trimming and J lost 5 bases, with 11 bases between them. Germline loops: CDR1 MGHRA, CDR2 YSYEKL. The CDR3 region has the DNA TGCGCCAGCAGCCAAGTAGGGCAGGGCGAGACCCAGTACTTC. This codes for CASSQVGQGETQYF.

This clone was seen more than once but under ten times. The J gene is TRBJ2-1, the V gene TRBV5-1, with TRBD2 matching 9 bases. CDR1 SGHRS and CDR2 YFSETQ come from the germline V gene. The CDR3 consists of 15 residues. With V trimmed by 0 bases and J by 9 bases, 7 bases remained unmatched. The CDR3 spells CASSLGVSGRTEQFF. The CDR3 coding sequence is TGCGCCAGCAGCTTGGGCGTTAGCGGGAGAACTGAGCAGTTCTTC.

The J gene is TRBJ1-4, the V gene TRBV24-1, with unresolved D. The CDR3 length is 14 residues. CDR1 KGHDR and CDR2 SFDVKD come from the germline V gene. Deletions cut 6 bases from V and 5 bases from J, with 12 bases between. CDR3 in amino acids: CATSSPGRNEKLFF. The CDR3 region has the DNA TGTGCCACCAGTAGCCCGGGGAGGAATGAAAAACTGTTTTTT.

The chain is built from TRBV2 and TRBJ1-2, with 7 bases aligning to TRBD1. There are 13 residues in the CDR3. The J segment lost 5 bases and the V segment lost 5 bases, leaving 5 bases of the junction unmatched. CDR1 and CDR2 from the germline V gene are SNHLY and FYNNEI. CDR3 region: CASSLQGQYGYTF. For the CDR3, the DNA is TGTGCCAGCAGTCTACAGGGGCAGTATGGCTACACCTTC.

V gene TRBV29-1 combines with J gene TRBJ2-7, with 8 bases that match TRBD2. With 4 bases clipped from V and 2 bases from J, the junction kept 7 bases outside the gene matches. This CDR3 region has 14 residues. Germline values: CDR1 SQVTM, CDR2 ANQGSEA. The CDR3 sequence is CSVGGAGEAYEQYF. CDR3 nucleotide sequence: TGCAGCGTTGGAGGAGCGGGAGAGGCCTACGAGCAGTACTTC.

The rearrangement joins TRBV27 to TRBJ1-5, with D maybe TRBD1 (5 bases). The V and J ends lost 4 bases and 4 bases respectively, with 11 bases between them. Germline V lookup: CDR1 MNHEY, CDR2 SMNVEV (reference sequence). This CDR3 spans 14 amino acids. CDR3: CASSSAPGNQPQHF. The CDR3 DNA is TGTGCCAGCAGTTCAGCCCCAGGGAATCAGCCCCAGCATTTT.

This clone was recorded once. The chain has TRBV6-5 and TRBJ1-2, with 7 bases that match TRBD1. V was pared by 7 bases and J by 1 base, with 6 bases of the junction left unmatched. The CDR3 consists of 14 residues. Germline V CDR1 and CDR2: MNHEY, SVGAGI. This CDR3 is CASIINRGNYGYTF. The CDR3 region has the DNA TGTGCCAGCATTATAAACAGGGGTAACTATGGCTACACCTTC.

To note about this clone: The same CDR3 also results from other DNA sequences found in this sample. The chain uses TRBV7-2 and TRBJ2-2, with a weak D call TRBD1 (6 bases). This CDR3 spans 14 amino acids. V shed 3 bases and J shed 5 bases, with 10 bases lying between them. Germline CDR1 SGHTA, CDR2 FQGNSA. CDR3 sequence: CASSFNRDTGELFF. In DNA, the CDR3 is TGTGCCAGCAGCTTTAACAGGGATACCGGGGAGCTGTTTTTT.

This chain connects TRBV30 to TRBJ1-2; 7 bases agree with TRBD1. Looked up from germline, CDR1 is GTSNPN and CDR2 is SVGIG (reference sequence). V lost 0 bases to trimming and J lost 8 bases; unmatched junction nucleotides: 6. The CDR3 totals 13 residues. CDR3 sequence reads: CAWSVKGAGGYTF. The CDR3 DNA is TGTGCCTGGAGTGTAAAGGGGGCGGGAGGCTACACCTTC.

This clone was detected once. CDR3 DNA: TGTGCCAGCAGTAACGGGGGCGAGCAGTACTTC. Its translation: CASSNGGEQYF. The chain recombines TRBV7-3 with TRBJ2-7; TRBD2 is a possible D gene (6 bases). V shed 6 bases and J shed 6 bases, with 9 bases lying between them. Germline V gene lookup returns CDR1 SGHTA and CDR2 FQGTGA. The CDR3 covers 11 residues.

The chain recombines TRBV5-4 with TRBJ2-5; 11 bases are a match to TRBD1. The CDR3 spans 15 residues. CDR1 is SGHNT and CDR2 is YYREEE in the germline V gene (reference sequence). V lost 4 bases, J lost 4 bases, and 6 bases stayed unmatched. The CDR3 protein is CASSRRTGGTETQYF. The CDR3 region has the DNA TGTGCCAGCAGCCGAAGGACAGGGGGCACAGAGACCCAGTACTTC.

The chain couples TRBV19 to TRBJ2-2; 11 bases match TRBD2. The germline V gene has CDR1 LNHDA and CDR2 SQIVND (reference sequence). The V gene end was trimmed by 4 bases and the J gene end by 9 bases; junction bases not matched to a gene: 7. This CDR3 is built from 15 residues. The CDR3 here is CASSRGSSGRWELFF. The CDR3 nucleotides read TGTGCCAGTAGTAGAGGATCTAGCGGGAGGTGGGAGCTGTTTTTT.

This clone was seen once. The genes are TRBV11-1 and TRBJ2-5, with 11 bases lining up with TRBD2. There are 16 residues in the CDR3. Unmatched junction bases numbered 6, after V lost 4 bases and J lost 2 bases. CDR1 is SGHAT, CDR2 FQDESV, per germline (reference sequence). For the CDR3, the DNA is TGTGCCAGCAGCTCTCAGGGACTAGCGGAACAAGAGACCCAGTACTTC. Its protein is CASSSQGLAEQETQYF. Complete variable domain (other parts from reference TRBV11-1 and TRBJ2-5): EAEVAQSPRYKITEKSQAVAFWCDPISGHATLYWYRQILGQGPELLVQFQDESVVDDSQLPKDRFSAERLKGVDSTLKIQPAELGDSAMYLCASSSQGLAEQETQYFGPGTRLLVL.

The chain links TRBV19 to TRBJ2-1, with 12 bases matching TRBD2. V dropped 6 bases and J dropped 0; count of bases not matched to a gene: 3. In germline, CDR1 is LNHDA, CDR2 SQIVND (reference sequence). The CDR3 contains 16 residues. This chain's CDR3 is CASRGLAGSSYNEQFF. For the CDR3, the DNA is TGTGCCAGTAGAGGACTAGCGGGAAGCTCCTACAATGAGCAGTTCTTC.